One and the same sample provided the 5 T cell receptor beta chains below, sequenced in a study of shared clonotypes between healthy human individuals (dated by TCRdb to 2018 to 2020). Library prep was done by the immunoSEQ multiplex PCR assay. TCRdb retrieved this table from immuneACCESS and kept in-frame rearrangements only. Not all clones are present; in checked studies, unresolved V genes account for under half, and no reason is known for the remainder. The sample includes about 680,000 clones, with around four fifths observed a single time. More than 1.5% of the sample comes from the top ten. Source material: memory CD4+ T cells sorted from blood. This sample's cell subset or site label indicates: CD45RA-negative fraction. The receptors here all came from a woman in her thirties in good health.

This clone came up a few times. This sequence joins TRBV27 and TRBJ2-7; no clear D gene. The CDR3 is made up of 15 amino acids. The V gene lost 6 bases and the J gene lost 7 bases, with 22 bases spanning the gap. Germline assignment: CDR1 MNHEY and CDR2 SMNVEV (reference sequence). CDR3 amino acids: CASSLRAVAAREQYF. Here the CDR3 DNA reads TGTGCCAGCAGCCTCCGGGCCGTAGCTGCGAGGGAGCAGTACTTC.

This clone was seen more than once but under ten times. The chain is built from TRBV7-3 and TRBJ2-2, with D possibly being TRBD1 (5 bases). Germline values: CDR1 SGHTA, CDR2 FQGTGA. This CDR3 contains 14 residues. V was pared by 5 bases and J by 4 bases, with 11 bases between. The CDR3 loop is CASSTQQGTGELFF. The CDR3 DNA reads TGTGCCAGCAGCACCCAGCAGGGCACCGGGGAGCTGTTTTTT.

The V call is TRBV11-1, the J call TRBJ2-2; D is ambiguous. Germline loops: CDR1 SGHAT, CDR2 FQDESV (reference sequence). V was clipped by 6 bases and J by 6 bases, with 23 bases between them. The CDR3 is made up of 17 amino acids. CDR3 coding DNA: TGTGCCAGCAGAGCTAGAGGTTCGTCAGGCCTTGCCGGGGAGCTGTTTTTT. It specifies CASRARGSSGLAGELFF.

The chain links TRBV7-9 to TRBJ2-2; the D is unclear. V dropped 7 bases and J dropped 1 base, with 16 bases sitting between them. CDR3 length equals 16 residues. Per germline, CDR1 SEHNR and CDR2 FQNEAQ (reference sequence). This CDR3 reads CASTLSRPRNTGELFF. As DNA, the CDR3 is TGTGCCAGCACCCTCTCCAGGCCCAGGAACACCGGGGAGCTGTTTTTT.

This clone occurred once. The V and J genes are TRBV30 and TRBJ2-3; TRBD2 aligns across 9 bases. V was clipped by 3 bases and J by 0 bases; unmatched bases: 7. The CDR3 length is 16 residues. The germline V gene encodes CDR1 GTSNPN and CDR2 SVGIG (reference sequence). The chain's CDR3 is CAWSPGLAGSTDTQYF. As DNA, the CDR3 is TGTGCCTGGAGCCCCGGTCTAGCGGGAAGCACAGATACGCAGTATTTT. Full variable domain (outside the CDR3, taken from reference TRBV30 and TRBJ2-3): SQTIHQWPATLVQPVGSPLSLECTVEGTSNPNLYWYRQAAGRGLQLLFYSVGIGQISSEVPQNLSASRPQDRQFILSSKKLLLSDSGFYLCAWSPGLAGSTDTQYFGPGTRLTVL.